This passage covers 15 T cell receptor beta chains from one sample sequenced in a study of CD8 T cells in ankylosing spondylitis. TCRdb independently ran MiXCR on the 5' RACE reads; one entry per CDR3 protein. Here the sample spans some 140,000 distinct CDR3 sequences, roughly an eighth being singletons. Sequencing used blood, either unsorted or a sorted T cell fraction (not recorded which). These receptors were collected from a female donor with ankylosing spondylitis or in good health (not recorded which).

This clonotype was found many times. This chain joins TRBV10-3 and TRBJ2-1, with 9 bases fitting TRBD1. CDR3 length equals 14 residues. With V trimmed by 7 bases and J by 6 bases, 7 bases remained unmatched. Per germline, CDR1 ENHRY and CDR2 SYGVKD. The CDR3 protein is CAITRTGEGNEQFF. The CDR3 DNA reads as TGTGCCATCACCCGGACAGGGGAGGGCAATGAGCAGTTCTTC.

With regard to this clonotype: Given a much more abundant clone one base away, this may be a read error. The chain is built from TRBV28 and TRBJ2-7; D might be TRBD2 (5 bases). Germline V gives CDR1 MDHEN, CDR2 SYDVKM. This CDR3 has 14 amino acids. The CDR3 loop reads CATSLKGPGNEQYF. The CDR3 nucleotides read TGTGCCACCAGTTTAAAAGGTCCGGGGAACGAGCAGTACTTC.

This clonotype was recorded a few times. V gene TRBV12-3 or TRBV12-4 combines with J gene TRBJ2-7; 8 bases align to TRBD1. V lost 6 bases and J lost 5; bases outside the gene matches: 12. The CDR3 sequence is 15 residues long. Here the CDR3 reads CASSPSGGARNEQYF. The CDR3 nucleotides read TGTGCCAGCAGCCCCTCAGGGGGCGCGAGAAACGAGCAGTACTTC.

This clonotype has a count of ten or more. The chain carries TRBV12-3 or TRBV12-4 and TRBJ1-6; weak D call: TRBD1 (5 bases). The CDR3 length is 15 residues. The V end lost 5 bases, the J end lost 6 bases, and 14 bases lay between the germline ends. The chain's CDR3 is CASSAAQAINSPLHF. CDR3 nucleotide sequence: TGTGCCAGCAGTGCGGCACAGGCGATTAATTCACCCCTCCACTTT.

This clonotype came up many times. The chain uses TRBV5-1 and TRBJ2-3; weak D call: TRBD2 (5 bases). Between the trimmed V and J ends, which lost 5 bases and 1 base, there was a span of 8 bases. CDR3 length: 13 amino acids. Germline V lookup: CDR1 SGHRS, CDR2 YFSETQ. As DNA, the CDR3 is TGCGCCAGCAGGCTAGCTCGCACAGATACGCAGTATTTT. It specifies CASRLARTDTQYF.

Ten or more counts support this clonotype. The chain uses TRBV5-5 and TRBJ2-5; D gene unclear. The CDR3 runs to 14 residues. CDR1 and CDR2 (germline): SGHKS, YYEKEE (reference sequence). Trimming took off 0 bases at V and 2 bases at J, with 8 bases between the two ends. DNA of the CDR3: TGTGCCAGCAGCTTGGTGTCCACACAAGAGACCCAGTACTTC. It yields the protein CASSLVSTQETQYF.

This clonotype was seen repeatedly, ten times or more. V gene TRBV5-1 combines with J gene TRBJ1-1; tentatively, D is TRBD1 (6 bases). V was shortened by 2 bases and J by 1 base, with 12 bases between the two germline ends. CDR1 is SGHRS, CDR2 YFSETQ, per germline. This CDR3 comprises 15 residues. The CDR3 DNA follows: TGCGCCAGCAGCTTCGCCAGGGGTTCGAACACTGAAGCTTTCTTT. Amino acids: CASSFARGSNTEAFF.

This clonotype has a count of ten or more. This chain joins TRBV15 and TRBJ2-7, with D perhaps matching TRBD1 (5 bases). Germline V gene data show CDR1 as LNHNV and CDR2 as YYDKDF (reference sequence). This CDR3 has 15 amino acids. Trimming removed 0 bases from V and 0 bases from J, with 9 bases in between. The CDR3 region has the DNA TGTGCCACCAGCAGAGAACAGGAATCCTCCTACGAGCAGTACTTC. As protein: CATSREQESSYEQYF. The variable domain in full, completed from reference TRBV15 and TRBJ2-7, reads DAMVIQNPRYQVTQFGKPVTLSCSQTLNHNVMYWYQQKSSQAPKLLFHYYDKDFNNEADTPDNFQSRRPNTSFCFLDIRSPGLGDTAMYLCATSREQESSYEQYFGPGTRLTVT.

This clonotype showed up many times. The V gene is TRBV19, the J gene TRBJ2-7; the D is unclear. The V end lost 3 bases, the J end lost 2 bases, and 14 bases lay between the germline ends. CDR1 and CDR2 from the germline V gene are LNHDA and SQIVND (reference sequence). The CDR3 is 15 residues long. In nucleotides, the CDR3 is TGTGCCAGTAGTATGCTTGGCGGCGGACCCTACGAGCAGTACTTC. Encoded protein: CASSMLGGGPYEQYF.

In its sample, this clonotype was seen many times. V and J are TRBV30 and TRBJ1-1; no clear D gene. V was trimmed by 4 bases and J by 1 base, leaving 19 bases between them. CDR1 GTSNPN and CDR2 SVGIG come from the germline V gene (reference sequence). CDR3 length equals 16 residues. Here the CDR3 DNA reads TGTGCCTGGAAGATCCCCGGAGCCAGTTCGAACACTGAAGCTTTCTTT. This gives the protein CAWKIPGASSNTEAFF.

This clonotype was seen a few times. This chain uses TRBV5-6 with TRBJ2-1, with TRBD2 matching 7 bases. The CDR3 is made up of 13 amino acids. V trimming: 1 base; J trimming: 14 bases; junction bases outside the gene matches: 9. From germline, CDR1 is SGHDT and CDR2 YYEEEE. The CDR3 coding sequence is TGTGCCAGCAGCTTGATGAGCGGGATCCACAAGTTCTTC. Translated, it gives CASSLMSGIHKFF.

This clonotype was detected a few times. V gene TRBV16 combines with J gene TRBJ2-7; a weak D match, TRBD2 (6 bases). The CDR3 spans 19 residues. Germline CDR1 reads KGHSY; CDR2 reads FQNENV. The CDR3 bases are TGTGGCAGTTTTAAGTTCTTGGGGGTGGGGACTTCCTACTCCTACGAGCAGTACTTC. The encoded protein is CGSFKFLGVGTSYSYEQYF.

V usage is TRBV4-1 and J usage is TRBJ1-1; D is possibly TRBD1 (6 bases). The CDR3 is 14 amino acids. The germline V and J ends were trimmed by 2 bases and 4 bases, with 11 bases remaining between them. From germline, CDR1 is MGHRA and CDR2 YSYEKL. This CDR3 is CASSQNQGLTEAFF. CDR3 DNA: TGCGCCAGCAGCCAAAATCAGGGGCTCACTGAAGCTTTCTTT.

This rearrangement joins TRBV9 to TRBJ1-1; 9 nucleotides line up with TRBD1. This CDR3 spans 14 amino acids. Germline values: CDR1 SGDLS, CDR2 YYNGEE. The V gene end was trimmed by 4 bases and the J gene end by 10 bases; junction bases not matched to a gene: 11. CDR3 residues: CASSPSDRGVGAFF. In nucleotides, the CDR3 is TGTGCCAGCAGCCCCTCGGACAGGGGAGTAGGAGCTTTCTTT.

This clonotype has a count of ten or more. This chain links TRBV15 with TRBJ2-1; TRBD1 aligns across 7 bases. Germline loops: CDR1 LNHNV, CDR2 YYDKDF (reference sequence). The CDR3 is 15 amino acids. Trimming took 0 bases from V and 1 from J; bases not matched to a gene: 0. In DNA form, the CDR3 reads TGTGCCACCAGCAGAGACAGGGGGTCCTACAATGAGCAGTTCTTC. This translates into CATSRDRGSYNEQFF. Complete variable domain (other parts from reference TRBV15 and TRBJ2-1): DAMVIQNPRYQVTQFGKPVTLSCSQTLNHNVMYWYQQKSSQAPKLLFHYYDKDFNNEADTPDNFQSRRPNTSFCFLDIRSPGLGDTAMYLCATSRDRGSYNEQFFGPGTRLTVL.